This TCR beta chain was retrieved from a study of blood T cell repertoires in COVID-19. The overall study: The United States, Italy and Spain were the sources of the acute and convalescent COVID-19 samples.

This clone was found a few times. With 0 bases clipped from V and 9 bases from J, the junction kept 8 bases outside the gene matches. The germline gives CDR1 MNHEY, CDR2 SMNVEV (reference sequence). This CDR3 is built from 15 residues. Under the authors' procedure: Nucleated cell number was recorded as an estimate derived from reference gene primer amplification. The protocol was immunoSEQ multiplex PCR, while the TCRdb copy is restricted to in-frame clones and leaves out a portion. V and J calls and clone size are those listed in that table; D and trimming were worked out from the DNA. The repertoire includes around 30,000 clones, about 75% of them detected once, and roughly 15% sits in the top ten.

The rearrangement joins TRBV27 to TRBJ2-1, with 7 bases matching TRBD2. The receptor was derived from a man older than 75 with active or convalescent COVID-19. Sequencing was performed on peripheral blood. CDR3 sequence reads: CASSLSGGLRGEQFF. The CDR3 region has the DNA TGTGCCAGCAGTTTATCGGGAGGGTTACGCGGTGAGCAGTTCTTC.